These T cell receptor beta chains were read from a single sample in a study of cytomegalovirus exposure and HLA in healthy donors. Profiling relied on immunoSEQ multiplex PCR, and the TCRdb table lists in-frame clones only, not all of them. The data contain about 160,000 clones, about 71% of them singletons. Sequencing used PBMCs. Source of these receptors: a woman aged 30 to 39 in good health and CMV-seronegative. Both conserved end residues are part of each CDR3. D genes are given only for firm matches. Size tells how often a clone was seen (once, few, many) or the class of an expanded clone, and some rows leave it out.

CDR3aa: CASSRGGTEAFF; CDR3nt: TGTGCCAGTAGCCGAGGGGGAACTGAAGCTTTCTTT; abundance: once; v_gene: TRBV19; j_gene: TRBJ1-1; d_gene: -
CDR3aa: CASSQGQPNTEAFF; CDR3nt: TGTGCCAGCAGCCAAGGACAGCCGAACACTGAAGCTTTCTTT; abundance: -; v_gene: TRBV14; j_gene: TRBJ1-1; d_gene: -
CDR3aa: CASSQLAGDFYEQYF; CDR3nt: TGCGCCAGCAGCCAACTAGCGGGGGATTTCTACGAGCAGTACTTC; abundance: -; v_gene: TRBV4-3; j_gene: TRBJ2-7; d_gene: TRBD2
CDR3aa: CASSAIPNTDTQYF; CDR3nt: TGTGCCAGCAGTGCCATACCTAACACAGATACGCAGTATTTT; abundance: -; v_gene: TRBV2; j_gene: TRBJ2-3; d_gene: -
CDR3aa: CASSLAIGFEAFF; CDR3nt: TGTGCCAGCAGCTTGGCCATCGGTTTTGAAGCTTTCTTT; abundance: -; v_gene: TRBV5-4; j_gene: TRBJ1-1; d_gene: -
CDR3aa: CASSPRRPPSQAFF; CDR3nt: TGCGCCAGCAGCCCCCGCCGTCCTCCATCGCAGGCTTTCTTT; abundance: -; v_gene: TRBV4-1; j_gene: TRBJ1-1; d_gene: -
CDR3aa: CASTRGAYEQYF; CDR3nt: TGTGCCAGCACTCGGGGGGCCTACGAGCAGTACTTC; abundance: few; v_gene: TRBV7-8; j_gene: TRBJ2-7; d_gene: TRBD2
CDR3aa: CASSTRLRAKSPETQYF; CDR3nt: TGTGCCAGCAGTACCCGGTTGCGGGCTAAAAGCCCAGAGACCCAGTACTTC; abundance: once; v_gene: TRBV11-2; j_gene: TRBJ2-5; d_gene: -
CDR3aa: CASSLAQGTANNSPLHF; CDR3nt: TGTGCCAGCAGCTTAGCACAAGGGACAGCCAATAATTCACCCCTCCACTTT; abundance: few; v_gene: TRBV7-2; j_gene: TRBJ1-6; d_gene: TRBD1
CDR3aa: CASSEARQGRTGELFF; CDR3nt: TGTGCCAGCAGTGAAGCTAGACAGGGTAGGACCGGGGAGCTGTTTTTT; abundance: -; v_gene: TRBV2; j_gene: TRBJ2-2; d_gene: TRBD1
CDR3aa: CASRDSRDTSEAFF; CDR3nt: TGTGCCAGCAGGGACTCCCGGGACACCTCTGAAGCTTTCTTT; abundance: -; v_gene: TRBV6-5; j_gene: TRBJ1-1; d_gene: -
CDR3aa: CASPGRGQCQETQYF; CDR3nt: TGTGCCAGCCCCGGGCGGGGACAGTGTCAAGAGACCCAGTACTTC; abundance: -; v_gene: TRBV21-1; j_gene: TRBJ2-5; d_gene: -
CDR3aa: CASSQYPLTSGRYNEQFF; CDR3nt: TGTGCCAGCAGCCAATATCCCTTAACTAGCGGGAGATACAATGAGCAGTTCTTC; abundance: -; v_gene: TRBV7-2; j_gene: TRBJ2-1; d_gene: TRBD2
CDR3aa: CASSQVSLIRGHNEQFF; CDR3nt: TGCGCCAGCAGCCAAGTTTCCCTAATCAGGGGGCACAATGAGCAGTTCTTC; abundance: few; v_gene: TRBV4-1; j_gene: TRBJ2-1; d_gene: TRBD1
CDR3aa: CASSVGLAGVYNEQFF; CDR3nt: TGTGCCAGCAGCGTAGGCTTAGCGGGAGTGTACAATGAGCAGTTCTTC; abundance: few; v_gene: TRBV9; j_gene: TRBJ2-1; d_gene: TRBD2
CDR3aa: CASSRQGGGQPQHF; CDR3nt: TGTGCCAGCAGCAGACAGGGGGGTGGGCAGCCCCAGCATTTT; abundance: -; v_gene: TRBV5-6; j_gene: TRBJ1-5; d_gene: TRBD1
CDR3aa: CASSQLAGGVDEQFF; CDR3nt: TGCGCCAGCAGCCAGCTAGCGGGAGGTGTAGATGAGCAGTTCTTC; abundance: -; v_gene: TRBV4-1; j_gene: TRBJ2-1; d_gene: TRBD2
CDR3aa: CASSQDISGFGTEAFF; CDR3nt: TGTGCCAGCAGCCAAGACATTTCAGGGTTCGGCACTGAAGCTTTCTTT; abundance: -; v_gene: TRBV4-2; j_gene: TRBJ1-1; d_gene: -
CDR3aa: CASSQLDLETQYF; CDR3nt: TGTGCCAGCAGCCAGTTAGACTTAGAGACCCAGTACTTC; abundance: once; v_gene: TRBV4-2; j_gene: TRBJ2-5; d_gene: -
CDR3aa: CASSLGTSGVNEQFF; CDR3nt: TGTGCCAGCAGCCTTGGGACTAGCGGAGTGAATGAGCAGTTCTTC; abundance: -; v_gene: TRBV28; j_gene: TRBJ2-1; d_gene: TRBD2
CDR3aa: CASSSVRTGGDEQYF; CDR3nt: TGTGCCAGCAGCTCAGTTCGGACAGGGGGCGACGAGCAGTACTTC; abundance: -; v_gene: TRBV7-9; j_gene: TRBJ2-7; d_gene: TRBD1
CDR3aa: CASSTRTGRTEAFF; CDR3nt: TGTGCCAGCAGCACCCGGACAGGGCGCACTGAAGCTTTCTTT; abundance: -; v_gene: TRBV7-9; j_gene: TRBJ1-1; d_gene: TRBD1
CDR3aa: CSTRATRGLVTDTQYF; CDR3nt: TGCAGCACCCGGGCCACGAGGGGACTAGTAACAGATACGCAGTATTTT; abundance: -; v_gene: TRBV29-1; j_gene: TRBJ2-3; d_gene: TRBD2
CDR3aa: CASRDTLNTEAFF; CDR3nt: TGTGCCAGCAGGGACACGCTGAACACTGAAGCTTTCTTT; abundance: -; v_gene: TRBV28; j_gene: TRBJ1-1; d_gene: -
CDR3aa: CASSPGGGETQYF; CDR3nt: TGTGCCAGCAGTCCCGGGGGGGGCGAGACCCAGTACTTC; abundance: -; v_gene: TRBV28; j_gene: TRBJ2-5; d_gene: TRBD2
CDR3aa: CASSLVPGSRYEQYF; CDR3nt: TGTGCCAGCAGCTTAGTGCCGGGTTCACGGTACGAGCAGTACTTC; abundance: -; v_gene: TRBV7-8; j_gene: TRBJ2-7; d_gene: -
CDR3aa: CASSRQGLETQYF; CDR3nt: TGTGCCAGCAGCCGACAGGGTTTAGAGACCCAGTACTTC; abundance: -; v_gene: TRBV6-5; j_gene: TRBJ2-5; d_gene: TRBD1
CDR3aa: CAWSKTGQGSYEQYF; CDR3nt: TGTGCCTGGAGTAAAACTGGACAGGGCTCCTACGAGCAGTACTTC; abundance: once; v_gene: TRBV30; j_gene: TRBJ2-7; d_gene: TRBD1
CDR3aa: CASTKQGAQPQHF; CDR3nt: TGTGCTAGCACAAAACAGGGGGCTCAGCCCCAGCATTTT; abundance: few; v_gene: TRBV12-5; j_gene: TRBJ1-5; d_gene: TRBD1
CDR3aa: CASSLDREETQYF; CDR3nt: TGTGCCAGCAGCTTGGACCGGGAAGAGACCCAGTACTTC; abundance: -; v_gene: TRBV5-4; j_gene: TRBJ2-5; d_gene: -
CDR3aa: CASSPGRESTGNTIYF; CDR3nt: TGCGCCAGCAGCCCGGGCAGGGAATCAACTGGAAACACCATATATTTT; abundance: -; v_gene: TRBV5-1; j_gene: TRBJ1-3; d_gene: -
CDR3aa: CASSSHGREDTGELFF; CDR3nt: TGTGCCAGCAGCTCCCATGGGCGGGAGGACACCGGGGAGCTGTTTTTT; abundance: -; v_gene: TRBV4-2; j_gene: TRBJ2-2; d_gene: TRBD2
CDR3aa: CASRPGTVGTGELFF; CDR3nt: TGTGCCAGCAGACCCGGGACAGTCGGGACCGGGGAGCTGTTTTTT; abundance: few; v_gene: TRBV6-5; j_gene: TRBJ2-2; d_gene: TRBD1
CDR3aa: CASSSRARGNTGELFF; CDR3nt: TGTGCCAGCAGTTCCCGGGCCCGGGGGAACACCGGGGAGCTGTTTTTT; abundance: -; v_gene: TRBV6-5; j_gene: TRBJ2-2; d_gene: -
CDR3aa: CASSPPNNEQFF; CDR3nt: TGTGCCAGCAGCCCCCCCAATAATGAGCAGTTCTTC; abundance: -; v_gene: TRBV7-9; j_gene: TRBJ2-1; d_gene: -
CDR3aa: CASSGSAGVNTEAFF; CDR3nt: TGTGCCAGTAGTGGGTCAGCGGGAGTGAACACTGAAGCTTTCTTT; abundance: -; v_gene: TRBV19; j_gene: TRBJ1-1; d_gene: -
CDR3aa: CSVEEGTEAFF; CDR3nt: TGCAGCGTTGAGGAGGGCACTGAAGCTTTCTTT; abundance: many; v_gene: TRBV29-1; j_gene: TRBJ1-1; d_gene: -
CDR3aa: CASPTSPNEQFF; CDR3nt: TGTGCCAGCCCAACTAGCCCCAATGAGCAGTTCTTC; abundance: -; v_gene: TRBV7-9; j_gene: TRBJ2-1; d_gene: -
CDR3aa: CAWSVLRGDTDTQYF; CDR3nt: TGTGCCTGGAGTGTACTTCGGGGTGACACAGATACGCAGTATTTT; abundance: -; v_gene: TRBV30; j_gene: TRBJ2-3; d_gene: -
CDR3aa: CASSLTLSGSGANVLTF; CDR3nt: TGTGCCAGCAGCTTAACGTTATCGGGGTCTGGGGCCAACGTCCTGACTTTC; abundance: -; v_gene: TRBV7-3; j_gene: TRBJ2-6; d_gene: -
CDR3aa: CASSESGDRGYEQYF; CDR3nt: TGTGCCAGCAGTGAAAGCGGGGACAGGGGTTACGAGCAGTACTTC; abundance: -; v_gene: TRBV2; j_gene: TRBJ2-7; d_gene: TRBD1
CDR3aa: CASSQPPGTSGNNEQFF; CDR3nt: TGTGCCAGCAGCCAACCCCCCGGGACTAGCGGTAACAATGAGCAGTTCTTC; abundance: -; v_gene: TRBV4-2; j_gene: TRBJ2-1; d_gene: TRBD2
CDR3aa: CSYRQGYNTGELFF; CDR3nt: TGCAGCTACCGACAGGGGTACAACACCGGGGAGCTGTTTTTT; abundance: few; v_gene: TRBV29-1; j_gene: TRBJ2-2; d_gene: TRBD1
CDR3aa: CAISVSAGGTYEQYF; CDR3nt: TGTGCCATCAGTGTTTCAGCGGGAGGAACCTACGAGCAGTACTTC; abundance: -; v_gene: TRBV10-3; j_gene: TRBJ2-7; d_gene: TRBD2
CDR3aa: CASSLVATETYEQYF; CDR3nt: TGTGCCAGCAGCTTAGTAGCTACCGAAACCTACGAGCAGTACTTC; abundance: -; v_gene: TRBV7-8; j_gene: TRBJ2-7; d_gene: -
CDR3aa: CASSPLRAVGNYGYTF; CDR3nt: TGTGCCAGCAGCCCCCTTCGTGCAGTCGGGAACTATGGCTACACCTTC; abundance: -; v_gene: TRBV7-9; j_gene: TRBJ1-2; d_gene: -
CDR3aa: CASSPRGGSDKGIQYF; CDR3nt: TGCGCCAGCAGCCCGCGGGGGGGGTCCGATAAGGGCATTCAGTACTTC; abundance: -; v_gene: TRBV5-1; j_gene: TRBJ2-4; d_gene: TRBD2
CDR3aa: CASSLGGAKEQYF; CDR3nt: TGTGCCAGCAGCTTGGGCGGGGCGAAAGAGCAGTACTTC; abundance: -; v_gene: TRBV7-9; j_gene: TRBJ2-7; d_gene: -
CDR3aa: CASSQPFTGAVPEAFF; CDR3nt: TGCGCCAGCAGCCAGCCTTTTACAGGGGCCGTACCCGAAGCTTTCTTT; abundance: -; v_gene: TRBV4-1; j_gene: TRBJ1-1; d_gene: TRBD1
CDR3aa: CASSPGLAGGYEQFF; CDR3nt: TGTGCCAGCTCACCGGGACTAGCGGGAGGGTATGAGCAGTTCTTC; abundance: -; v_gene: TRBV18; j_gene: TRBJ2-1; d_gene: TRBD2
CDR3aa: CASSSRTPAYEQYF; CDR3nt: TGTGCCAGCAGCTCCAGGACTCCTGCCTACGAGCAGTACTTC; abundance: -; v_gene: TRBV7-9; j_gene: TRBJ2-7; d_gene: -
CDR3aa: CACGSLPSTEAFF; CDR3nt: TGTGCCTGCGGTTCTCTCCCCTCCACTGAAGCTTTCTTT; abundance: -; v_gene: TRBV30; j_gene: TRBJ1-1; d_gene: -
CDR3aa: CASSQVFLLVNTEAFF; CDR3nt: TGCGCCAGCAGCCAAGTTTTCCTCCTAGTGAACACTGAAGCTTTCTTT; abundance: few; v_gene: TRBV4-3; j_gene: TRBJ1-1; d_gene: -
CDR3aa: CASGTGDEYGELFF; CDR3nt: TGCGCCAGCGGGACAGGGGATGAGTACGGGGAGCTGTTTTTT; abundance: -; v_gene: TRBV5-1; j_gene: TRBJ2-2; d_gene: TRBD1
CDR3aa: CASSLGTTFQETQYF; CDR3nt: TGTGCCAGCAGCCTGGGGACAACTTTCCAAGAGACCCAGTACTTC; abundance: few; v_gene: TRBV9; j_gene: TRBJ2-5; d_gene: -
CDR3aa: CASSMVGQNYGYTF; CDR3nt: TGTGCCAGTAGTATGGTGGGACAGAACTATGGCTACACCTTC; abundance: -; v_gene: TRBV19; j_gene: TRBJ1-2; d_gene: TRBD1
CDR3aa: CASTTGYTEAFF; CDR3nt: TGTGCCAGCACCACGGGATACACTGAAGCTTTCTTT; abundance: once; v_gene: TRBV7-8; j_gene: TRBJ1-1; d_gene: -
CDR3aa: CASSTNRQGWGETQYF; CDR3nt: TGTGCCAGCAGCACCAACAGACAGGGGTGGGGAGAGACCCAGTACTTC; abundance: -; v_gene: TRBV5-4; j_gene: TRBJ2-5; d_gene: TRBD1